Given below is one T cell receptor beta chain in context. PCR was performed using 60 Vbeta and 13 Jbeta primers. Sequencing used immunoSEQ multiplex PCR; TCRdb keeps in-frame clones, though not all of them. Of 95,000 to 150,000 clones listed, over 60% were seen once; the top ten hold roughly 3.6%. The data are from a study of cytomegalovirus exposure and HLA in healthy donors. The CDR3 sequence is 12 residues long. CDR1 is GTSNPN, CDR2 SVGIG, per germline (reference sequence). V was cut by 5 bases and J by 8 bases, with 15 bases left in between. Sequencing was performed on PBMCs. The receptor comes from a young man in good health and CMV-seronegative. The chain carries TRBV30 and TRBJ1-2; D perhaps matches TRBD1 (6 bases). Here the CDR3 reads CAWSRGGWGYTF. In DNA form, the CDR3 reads TGTGCCTGGTCCAGGGGCGGGTGGGGCTACACCTTC.